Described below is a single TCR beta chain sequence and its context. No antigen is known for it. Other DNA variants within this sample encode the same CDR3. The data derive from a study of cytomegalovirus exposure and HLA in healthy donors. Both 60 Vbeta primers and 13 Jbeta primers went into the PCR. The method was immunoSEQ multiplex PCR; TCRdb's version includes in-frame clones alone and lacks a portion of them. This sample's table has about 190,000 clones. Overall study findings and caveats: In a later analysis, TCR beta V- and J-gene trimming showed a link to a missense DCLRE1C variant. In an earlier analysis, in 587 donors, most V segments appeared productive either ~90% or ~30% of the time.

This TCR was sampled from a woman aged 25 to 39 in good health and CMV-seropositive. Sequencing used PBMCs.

The CDR3 region has the DNA TGCGCCAGCAGCCAAGATAGAGAAGAGACCCAGTACTTC. Residues: CASSQDREETQYF. The V and J genes are TRBV4-3 and TRBJ2-5; D is unresolved. V gave up 0 bases and J gave up 3 bases, with 5 bases separating them. Germline V gives CDR1 LGHNA, CDR2 YSLEER. The CDR3 consists of 13 residues.